A single sample is the source of the 4 T cell receptor beta chains below, sequenced in a study of post-analysis software for immune sequencing data. Study-level findings and limits: Relative to controls, patients had several TRBV segments at higher frequency, with TRBV5-6, TRBV5-1 and TRBV20-1 among these.

Prepared libraries of TCR beta cDNA carried unique molecular identifiers. TCRdb processed the PCR reads anew with MiXCR; each CDR3 protein has one entry. Found here are approximately 690,000 distinct CDR3 sequences, approximately 59% of them singletons; the top ten hold roughly 12%. Their antigen targets remain unknown. Sequencing was performed on blood. The receptors derive from a girl aged 2-9 years with multiple sclerosis.

The gene calls are TRBV10-3 and TRBJ2-5, with D perhaps given as TRBD1 or TRBD2 (6 bases each). Per germline, CDR1 ENHRY and CDR2 SYGVKD. The CDR3 is made up of 15 amino acids. Trimming took off 3 bases at V and 2 bases at J, with 13 bases between the two ends. Written as DNA, the CDR3 is TGTGCCATCAGTGACTCGTCGGGGGCTCAAGAGACCCAGTACTTC. Translation: CAISDSSGAQETQYF.

About this clonotype itself: A read error is likely, as this CDR3 ends without the conserved phenylalanine or tryptophan. The chain carries TRBV12-3 or TRBV12-4 and TRBJ2-1; D uncertain. V lost 1 base and J lost 1, with 5 bases in between. There are 14 residues in the CDR3. The CDR3: CASSLDLSYNEQFC. CDR3 nucleotide sequence: TGTGCCAGCAGTTTAGATTTATCCTACAATGAGCAGTTCTGC.

The chain carries TRBV29-1 and TRBJ2-1, with 9 bases lining up with TRBD2. V was pared by 6 bases and J by 3 bases, with 3 bases of the junction left unmatched. Per the germline V gene, CDR1 is SQVTM and CDR2 is ANQGSEA. The length of the CDR3 is 13 residues. The CDR3 DNA reads TGCAGCGTGCGAGCGGGAGGCTACAATGAGCAGTTCTTC. Protein product: CSVRAGGYNEQFF.

This clonotype has only a few counts. The chain's CDR3 is CASSPSGNGYTF. CDR3 nucleotides: TGTGCCAGCAGCCCCTCGGGGAATGGCTACACCTTC. This chain uses TRBV6-5 with TRBJ1-2; D is unresolved. The V gene lost 6 bases and the J gene lost 6 bases, with 11 bases spanning the gap. Germline assignment: CDR1 MNHEY and CDR2 SVGAGI. The CDR3 has 12 amino acids.